Below, 10 T cell receptor beta chains from the same sample are listed, as sequenced in a study of blood T cell repertoires in COVID-19. TCRdb keeps only in-frame clones here, not all; method: immunoSEQ multiplex PCR. The sample lists fewer than 250,000 clones, approximately 90% seen once, with around 0.84% in the top ten. Sequencing input: peripheral blood. These TCRs come from a man aged 55 to 70 with COVID-19, enrolled during active disease.

J is TRBJ1-2 and V is TRBV5-1; perhaps TRBD1 as D (5 bases). The CDR3 contains 15 residues. Germline V gives CDR1 SGHRS, CDR2 YFSETQ. The V and J ends lost 4 bases and 4 bases respectively, with 17 bases between them. The DNA for the CDR3 is TGCGCCAGCAGCCCTATCCCGGGCAGGGCCTATGGCTACACCTTC. It codes for CASSPIPGRAYGYTF.

This clone was seen a few times. The genes are TRBV5-1 and TRBJ1-2; D perhaps matches TRBD1 (6 bases). Trimming removed 0 bases from V and 10 bases from J, with 16 bases in between. CDR1 is SGHRS and CDR2 is YFSETQ in the germline V gene. The CDR3 runs 14 residues. The CDR3 region is CASSLAVTDSHYTF. CDR3 DNA: TGCGCCAGCAGCTTGGCCGTAACGGACAGCCACTACACCTTC.

This clone was picked up one time. The genes are TRBV10-3 and TRBJ1-2; no clear D gene. V was cut by 4 bases and J by 5 bases, with 14 bases left in between. CDR3 length equals 14 residues. The V gene's germline CDR1 is ENHRY and CDR2 SYGVKD. CDR3 DNA sequence: TGTGCCATCAGTGTTCGTGGTACTGAGTATGGCTACACCTTC. It encodes CAISVRGTEYGYTF.

The rearrangement links TRBV4-2 to TRBJ2-7; 13 nucleotides align to TRBD2. Germline-derived CDR1 and CDR2 are LGHNA and YNFKEQ. The CDR3 is made up of 17 amino acids. Losses at the gene ends were 3 bases for V and 4 bases for J; bases not matched to a gene: 9. The CDR3 reads CASSHDSPTSGRYEQYF. The CDR3 DNA sequence: TGTGCCAGCAGCCACGATTCACCGACTAGCGGGAGGTACGAGCAGTACTTC.

V gene TRBV19 combines with J gene TRBJ2-3, with D possibly being TRBD2 (6 bases). The germline V gene has CDR1 LNHDA and CDR2 SQIVND (reference sequence). V shed 5 bases and J shed 1 base, with 19 bases lying between them. This CDR3 contains 17 residues. CDR3 coding DNA: TGTGCCAGTAGTGCCTCCAGGGCGGGGCGGGGCACAGATACGCAGTATTTT. This sequence encodes CASSASRAGRGTDTQYF.

The chain recombines TRBV9 with TRBJ1-2; 9 nucleotides line up with TRBD1. This CDR3 comprises 14 residues. Losses at the gene ends were 0 bases for V and 7 bases for J; bases not matched to a gene: 4. Per the germline V gene, CDR1 is SGDLS and CDR2 is YYNGEE. The CDR3 region is CASSVATGGFGYTF. For the CDR3, the DNA is TGTGCCAGCAGCGTAGCTACAGGGGGCTTTGGCTACACCTTC.

The J gene is TRBJ1-2, the V gene TRBV28; tentatively, D is TRBD1 (5 bases). V was shortened by 2 bases and J by 5 bases, with 6 bases between the two germline ends. The CDR3 spans 12 residues. Germline CDR1 reads MDHEN; CDR2 reads SYDVKM. The CDR3 coding sequence is TGTGCCAGCAGTTTAAAGGGGTATGGCTACACCTTC. Translating gives CASSLKGYGYTF.

In its sample, this clone was seen a few times. The CDR3 region is CASSPQASTEAFF. The CDR3 DNA reads as TGTGCCAGCAGCCCTCAAGCGAGCACTGAAGCTTTCTTT. The V and J genes are TRBV3-1 (or the pseudogene TRBV3-2) and TRBJ1-1; D remains ambiguous. Germline V gives CDR1 LGHDT, CDR2 YNNKEL (reference sequence). Trimming took 4 bases from V and 4 from J, leaving 10 bases between them. The CDR3 contains 13 residues.

This chain uses TRBV11-2 with TRBJ2-7, with a tentative D call TRBD1 (6 bases). The CDR3 covers 15 residues. Germline lookup yields CDR1 SGHAT and CDR2 FQNNGV. The germline V and J ends were trimmed by 4 bases and 0 bases, with 13 bases remaining between them. The CDR3 bases are TGTGCCAGCAGCTCACGGACAGCCTTCTCCTACGAGCAGTACTTC. This encodes CASSSRTAFSYEQYF.

V and J are TRBV7-9 and TRBJ1-5; tentatively, D is TRBD1 (5 bases). The CDR3 totals 13 residues. Deletions cut 1 base from V and 7 bases from J, with 8 bases between. Germline assignment: CDR1 SEHNR and CDR2 FQNEAQ (reference sequence). The DNA for the CDR3 is TGTGCCAGCAGCTTAGGGGGGGGACAGCCCCAGCATTTT. Translation gives CASSLGGGQPQHF.